These T cell receptor beta chains were read from a single sample in a study of blood T cells in healthy people across ages. Via MiXCR, TCRdb re-called the 5' RACE reads, giving one row per CDR3 protein. This sample has 1.5 million to 2 million distinct CDR3 sequences, with 25% to 30% found just once. The sequenced sample consisted of blood. Receptor source: a woman younger than 45 in good health. Both conserved end residues are part of each CDR3. The D gene is left open where the match is weak. A row's size may be missing; if present it is once, few, many or a size class.

NA	NA	TRBV5-1	TRBJ1-6	TGCGCCAGCAGCTTGGGCCACCGGAAGGATTCACCCCTCCACTTT	CASSLGHRKDSPLHF
NA	few	TRBV5-6	TRBJ2-4	TGTGCCAGTAGCTTATCGGTGTCAAACATTCAGTACTTC	CASSLSVSNIQYF
NA	NA	TRBV7-2	TRBJ2-1	TGTGCCAGCAGCTTACTAGTAATCTCCTACAATGAGCAGTTATTC	CASSLLVISYNEQLF
NA	many	TRBV5-4	TRBJ2-7	TGTGCCAGCAGCTTGAGCCATTACGAGCAGTACTTC	CASSLSHYEQYF
TRBD2	NA	TRBV6-5	TRBJ2-3	TGTGCCAGCTCTAGCGGGGGGCGCTCCGCAGATACGCAGTATTTT	CASSSGGRSADTQYF
NA	NA	TRBV7-6	TRBJ2-3	TGTGCCAGCAGCTTAGTCGGGGAAATGCAGTATTTT	CASSLVGEMQYF
TRBD2	NA	TRBV9	TRBJ2-5	TGTGCCAGCAGCGTAGCTACTAGCGGGGGCCAAGGGACCCAGTACTTC	CASSVATSGGQGTQYF
TRBD2	many	TRBV5-1	TRBJ2-7	TGCGCCAGCAGCAAGGAGCGGGAGACCTACGAGCAGTACTTC	CASSKERETYEQYF
NA	few	TRBV20-1	TRBJ1-1	TGCAGTGCTATTGCGGCAGCCTCGAACACTGAAGCTTTCTTT	CSAIAAASNTEAFF
NA	many	TRBV5-1	TRBJ2-5	TGCGCCAGCCGCGTGGGGCAACCTCAAGAGACCCAGTACTTC	CASRVGQPQETQYF
NA	NA	TRBV5-5	TRBJ2-7	TGTGCCAGCAGCTTGGCCATAGGGATCCCCTACGAGCAGTACTTC	CASSLAIGIPYEQYF
NA	few	TRBV29-1	TRBJ2-1	TGCAGCGTTGATACGGACGGTGGGAATGAGCAGTTCTTC	CSVDTDGGNEQFF
NA	many	TRBV5-1	TRBJ1-2	TGCGCCACCAGCCCTCAGGAGAACTATGGCTACACCTTC	CATSPQENYGYTF
NA	NA	TRBV7-9	TRBJ2-6	TGTGCCAGCAGCTTAAGACAGGGAGGTGGGGCCAACGTCCTGACTTTC	CASSLRQGGGANVLTF
NA	NA	TRBV5-5	TRBJ2-5	TGTGCCAGCAGCTTCGATCTGGCGGGCCAAGAGACCCAGTACTTC	CASSFDLAGQETQYF
TRBD1	few	TRBV28	TRBJ1-2	TGTGCCAGCAGTTTACCTCCCGGACAGGGGCAAAGAGGCTACACCTTC	CASSLPPGQGQRGYTF
NA	NA	TRBV12-3/TRBV12-4	TRBJ1-5	TGTGCCAGCACCAGAGCAAGCAATCAGCCCCAGCATTTT	CASTRASNQPQHF
TRBD2	NA	TRBV5-1	TRBJ2-7	TGCGCCAGCAGCTTTTCGACTAGCTCCTGCGAGCAGTACTTC	CASSFSTSSCEQYF
TRBD2	NA	TRBV30	TRBJ2-1	TGTGCCTGGAGGGGACTAGCGGGCAGATACCGGGAGCAGTTCTTC	CAWRGLAGRYREQFF
TRBD1	few	TRBV7-9	TRBJ2-4	TGTGCCAGCAGCCGCCCCCGGGGACAGGGGGCCACAAACATTCAGTACTTC	CASSRPRGQGATNIQYF
NA	NA	TRBV5-6	TRBJ2-7	TGTGCCAGCAGCTTTAGGGGTTCGCGCGCGTCGGGCGAGCAGTACTTC	CASSFRGSRASGEQYF
TRBD1	NA	TRBV5-6	TRBJ2-4	TGTGCCAGCAGCTTTGACAGGGGGCTATCGAACATTCAGTACTTC	CASSFDRGLSNIQYF
TRBD2	NA	TRBV11-2	TRBJ2-7	TGTGCCAGCAGCTTATACCGACCCACAGCGGGAGTCGACTACGAGCAGTACTTC	CASSLYRPTAGVDYEQYF
TRBD2	few	TRBV3-1	TRBJ2-1	TGTGCCAGCAGCCAAGGGGGACTAGCGGGGAAGAATGAGCAGTTCTTC	CASSQGGLAGKNEQFF
NA	many	TRBV6-1	TRBJ2-1	TGTGCCACACACTTTTCTGGGGGCGATGAGCAGTTCTTC	CATHFSGGDEQFF
NA	few	TRBV12-3/TRBV12-4	TRBJ2-2	TGTGCCAGCCCCCGCTACACCGGGGAGCTGTTTTTT	CASPRYTGELFF
TRBD2	many	TRBV20-1	TRBJ2-7	TGCAGTGCGGCCGGGACTAGAATCGAGCAGTACTTC	CSAAGTRIEQYF
NA	NA	TRBV7-2	TRBJ2-4	TGTGCCAGCAACTTAGGATCAGGGGACATTCAGTACTTC	CASNLGSGDIQYF
NA	NA	TRBV7-6	TRBJ2-1	TGTGCCAGCAGCTCTTTCATGGGAGAGGTGGACAATGAGCAGTTCTTC	CASSSFMGEVDNEQFF
TRBD2	few	TRBV6-1	TRBJ2-7	TGTGCCACCAGACTAGCTTCCTACGAGCAGTACTTC	CATRLASYEQYF
NA	few	TRBV29-1	TRBJ1-2	TGCAGCGTTGGGGAGGGGCCAAGATGGGGCTACACCTTC	CSVGEGPRWGYTF
NA	NA	TRBV2	TRBJ2-4	TGTGCCGGGGGGGGCAACATTCAGTACTTC	CAGGGNIQYF
NA	once	TRBV3-1	TRBJ2-3	TGTGCCAGCAGGCGGAGGGGGGCAGATACGCAGTATTTT	CASRRRGADTQYF
TRBD1	few	TRBV4-1	TRBJ1-2	TGCGCCAGCAGCCAAGGACAGGGCGGCGGGGGCTACACCTTC	CASSQGQGGGGYTF
TRBD1	NA	TRBV18	TRBJ2-7	TGTGCCAGCTCGGCGGGAAGGGACAGGGTGTACGAGCAGTACTTC	CASSAGRDRVYEQYF
TRBD1	NA	TRBV30	TRBJ2-3	TGTGGGACACAGGGGGCTACAGATACGCAGTATTTT	CGTQGATDTQYF
TRBD2	many	TRBV9	TRBJ2-7	TGTGCCAGCAGCCCTAGCGGGAGCCCCTTGGGCGAGCAGTACTTC	CASSPSGSPLGEQYF
TRBD2	NA	TRBV20-1	TRBJ2-7	TGCAGTGCTAGAGACCCGACTAGCGGGAAGTACGAGCAGTACTTC	CSARDPTSGKYEQYF
TRBD1	many	TRBV28	TRBJ2-7	TGTGCCAGCACCCAGGGGACAGGGTACTACGAGCAGTACTTC	CASTQGTGYYEQYF
NA	few	TRBV12-5	TRBJ1-3	TGTGCTAGTGGTAGTTGGGCAGATTCTGGAAACACCATATATTTT	CASGSWADSGNTIYF
NA	NA	TRBV6-6	TRBJ1-2	TGTGCCAGCAGTTCCGGGACGGACGTTAAGGGCTATGGCTACACCTTC	CASSSGTDVKGYGYTF
TRBD2	once	TRBV20-1	TRBJ2-3	TGCAGTGCTAGAGATCGTACGGCGGGAGAGGTCACAGATACGCAGTATTTT	CSARDRTAGEVTDTQYF
TRBD2	NA	TRBV5-5	TRBJ2-3	TGTGCCAGCAGCCGGAGGTCTAGCGGATACACAGATACGCAGTATTTT	CASSRRSSGYTDTQYF
TRBD1	many	TRBV6-6	TRBJ2-1	TGTGCCAGCACGGGACAGGAATACAATGAGCAGTTCTTC	CASTGQEYNEQFF
NA	NA	TRBV7-6	TRBJ2-7	TGTGCCAGCAGCGTCAGTCAGGGGTGGTACGAGCAGTACTTC	CASSVSQGWYEQYF